One sample yielded the 6 T cell receptor beta chains listed below, sequenced in a study of T cell repertoires in cytomegalovirus infection. Each CDR3 protein gets one entry after TCRdb re-called the reads with MiXCR. Of 150,000 to 200,000 distinct CDR3 sequences listed, about 21% are singletons. The specimen was PBMCs. The receptors were gathered from a human donor in good health (CMV status not recorded). Some clones in this sample may be carry-over from other donors' samples.

The rearrangement uses TRBV29-1 and TRBJ1-1; no clear D gene. V was cut by 6 bases and J by 4 bases, with 9 bases left in between. Germline loops: CDR1 SQVTM, CDR2 ANQGSEA. The CDR3 runs to 11 residues. CDR3 DNA sequence: TGCAGCGTAGTAGGTTTCACTGAAGCTTTCTTT. Its translation: CSVVGFTEAFF.

The sample holds many counts of this clonotype. The genes are TRBV7-8 and TRBJ2-3; D is possibly TRBD1 (5 bases). CDR3 length: 17 amino acids. CDR1 and CDR2 from the germline V gene are SGHVS and FQNEAQ. V lost 0 bases and J 4 bases, leaving 17 bases between the germline ends. The CDR3 bases are TGTGCCAGCAGCTTAGCGTGGGGCGGTCAAGCAGCAGATACGCAGTATTTT. Its translation: CASSLAWGGQAADTQYF.

This chain links TRBV29-1 with TRBJ2-7, with 9 bases aligning to TRBD1. CDR1 is SQVTM, CDR2 ANQGSEA, per germline. V lost 4 bases, J lost 1 base, and 2 bases stayed unmatched. This CDR3 contains 13 residues. CDR3 sequence: CSVGDRGSYEQYF. For the CDR3, the DNA is TGCAGCGTTGGAGACAGGGGGTCCTACGAGCAGTACTTC.

At least ten counts were recorded for this clonotype. This chain uses TRBV12-3 or TRBV12-4 with TRBJ2-1; D uncertain. Trimming pared 5 bases from V and 9 bases from J, leaving 8 bases between. This CDR3 is built from 11 residues. The CDR3 here is CASSPLGEQFF. As DNA, the CDR3 is TGTGCCAGCAGTCCCCTGGGTGAGCAGTTCTTC.

The chain combines TRBV5-1 with TRBJ2-2; D is unresolved. With 0 bases removed from V and 6 bases from J, the gap between germline ends came to 15 bases. The CDR3 has 16 residues. Per the germline V gene, CDR1 is SGHRS and CDR2 is YFSETQ. CDR3 region: CASSLVGQGLPGELFF. In DNA form, the CDR3 reads TGCGCCAGCAGCTTGGTGGGTCAAGGGCTCCCCGGGGAGCTGTTTTTT.

This clonotype was detected many times. The chain recombines TRBV7-6 with TRBJ2-2, with unresolved D. Deletions cut 1 base from V and 5 bases from J, with 14 bases between. There are 16 residues in the CDR3. CDR1 and CDR2 from the germline V gene are SGHVS and FNYEAQ. For the CDR3, the DNA is TGTGCCAGCAGCTTAGGGCTCGTTAAATCTACCGGGGAGCTGTTTTTT. It yields the protein CASSLGLVKSTGELFF.